A single sample gave rise to the 10 T cell receptor beta chains below, sequenced in a study of T cells in Graves' hyperthyroidism and ophthalmopathy. Amplified TCR beta CDR3 regions came from RNA transcripts. The primer set for the first-round RT-PCR of the TCR CDR3 was HTBI. TCRdb reprocessed the multiplex PCR reads with MiXCR, giving one entry per CDR3 protein. The data show 750,000 to 900,000 distinct CDR3 sequences, roughly 40% seen once. The specimen sequenced was blood. Receptors originate from a man aged 18 to 30 with Graves' hyperthyroidism.

This rearrangement joins TRBV3-1 to TRBJ2-1, with TRBD1 as a possible D gene (6 bases). Trimming left V 4 bases short and J 7 bases short, with 11 bases between. CDR1 and CDR2 from the germline V gene are LGHDT and YNNKEL (reference sequence). The CDR3 is 13 amino acids. CDR3 region: CASSLDQGNEQFF. CDR3 DNA: TGTGCCAGCAGCCTAGACCAGGGGAATGAGCAGTTCTTC.

To note about this clonotype: One junction end disagrees with the germline gene, perhaps due to a read error. The chain links TRBV9 to TRBJ1-1; D ambiguous. Germline assignment: CDR1 SGDLS and CDR2 YYNGEE. The CDR3 covers 14 residues. The CDR3 bases are TGCGCCAGCAGCCAGGACCCGGCGGACACTGAAGCTTTCTTT. It encodes CASSQDPADTEAFF.

This clonotype appeared a few times. J is TRBJ2-7 and V is TRBV13, with 9 nucleotides matching TRBD2. The CDR3 runs 16 residues. Germline V gene sequence: CDR1 PRHDT, CDR2 FYEKMQ (reference sequence). V was pared by 4 bases and J by 3 bases, with 10 bases of the junction left unmatched. Written as DNA, the CDR3 is TGTGCCAGCAGCTCAGTCAGGGGAGCGGGGGGCTACGAGCAGTACTTC. Translating gives CASSSVRGAGGYEQYF.

This clonotype has a handful of counts. The chain has TRBV6-5 and TRBJ1-2; 7 bases map to TRBD1. This CDR3 contains 14 residues. The germline V gene has CDR1 MNHEY and CDR2 SVGAGI. Unmatched junction bases numbered 5, after V lost 7 bases and J lost 0 bases. Here the CDR3 reads CASKEGAANYGYTF. The CDR3 DNA is TGTGCCAGCAAAGAGGGGGCCGCTAACTATGGCTACACCTTC.

The chain combines TRBV7-2 with TRBJ2-5; D is undetermined. In germline, CDR1 is SGHTA, CDR2 FQGNSA. V lost 1 base and J lost 9, with 18 bases in between. The CDR3 is made up of 15 amino acids. The CDR3 sequence: CASSLGPYSGVPQYF. In nucleotides, the CDR3 is TGTGCCAGCAGCTTAGGGCCCTATTCCGGAGTGCCCCAGTACTTC. Variable domain in full (rest from reference TRBV7-2 and TRBJ2-5): GAGVSQSPSNKVTEKGKDVELRCDPISGHTALYWYRQSLGQGLEFLIYFQGNSAPDKSGLPSDRFSAERTGGSVSTLTIQRTQQEDSAVYLCASSLGPYSGVPQYFGPGTRLLVL.

This clonotype was recorded a few times. This rearrangement joins TRBV7-2 to TRBJ2-3; the match to TRBD2 covers 7 bases. J gave up 3 bases and V 5 bases, and 5 bases lay outside the gene matches. CDR3 length: 14 amino acids. The germline V gene encodes CDR1 SGHTA and CDR2 FQGNSA. The CDR3 spells CASSRPGGTDTQYF. Here the CDR3 DNA reads TGTGCCAGCAGCCGGCCGGGAGGAACAGATACGCAGTATTTT.

The rearrangement uses TRBV5-1 and TRBJ1-1, with D perhaps TRBD1 (5 bases). The CDR3 runs 15 residues. Germline assignment: CDR1 SGHRS and CDR2 YFSETQ. V dropped 1 base and J dropped 2 bases, with 12 bases sitting between them. Written as DNA, the CDR3 is TGCGCCAGCAGCTTGATGGACGGACATAACACTGAAGCTTTCTTT. This encodes CASSLMDGHNTEAFF.

The V call is TRBV28, the J call TRBJ1-4, with 8 positions matching TRBD1. The germline gives CDR1 MDHEN, CDR2 SYDVKM. The CDR3 is 15 amino acids. Losses at the gene ends were 5 bases for V and 11 bases for J; bases not matched to a gene: 13. The CDR3 DNA sequence: TGTGCCAGCAGTATGAGCGGACCGGGACAGGTCAAACTGTTTTTT. This gives the protein CASSMSGPGQVKLFF. Full variable domain (outside the CDR3, taken from reference TRBV28 and TRBJ1-4): DVKVTQSSRYLVKRTGEKVFLECVQDMDHENMFWYRQDPGLGLRLIYFSYDVKMKEKGDIPEGYSVSREKKERFSLILESASTNQTSMYLCASSMSGPGQVKLFFGSGTQLSVL.

V usage is TRBV5-1 and J usage is TRBJ1-2; 9 nucleotides match TRBD1. The CDR3 extends over 17 amino acids. Trimming cost V 4 bases and J 3 bases; bases outside gene matches: 13. Germline-derived CDR1 and CDR2 are SGHRS and YFSETQ. The CDR3 region is CASSKHPTGGVDYGYTF. In nucleotides, the CDR3 is TGCGCCAGCAGCAAGCACCCAACAGGGGGCGTCGACTATGGCTACACCTTC.

This clonotype was counted at least ten times. V gene TRBV10-3 combines with J gene TRBJ1-1, with 10 positions matching TRBD1. The CDR3 covers 14 residues. Germline V gene sequence: CDR1 ENHRY, CDR2 SYGVKD. The junction had 8 bases not matched to a gene; V was cut back by 10 bases and J by 3 bases. The CDR3 loop is CATGFDRGHTEAFF. The CDR3 nucleotides are TGTGCCACTGGGTTCGACAGGGGGCACACTGAAGCTTTCTTT.